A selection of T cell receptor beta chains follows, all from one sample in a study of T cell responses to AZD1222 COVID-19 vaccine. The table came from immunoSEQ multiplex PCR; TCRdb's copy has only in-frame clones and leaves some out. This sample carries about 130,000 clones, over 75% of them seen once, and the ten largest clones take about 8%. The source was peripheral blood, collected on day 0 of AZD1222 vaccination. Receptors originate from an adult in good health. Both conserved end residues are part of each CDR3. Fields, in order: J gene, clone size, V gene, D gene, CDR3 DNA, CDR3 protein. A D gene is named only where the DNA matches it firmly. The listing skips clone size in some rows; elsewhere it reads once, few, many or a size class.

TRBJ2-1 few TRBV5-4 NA TGTGCCAGCAGCTTGGCGGCCGGGAGCTCCTACAATGAGCAGTTCTTC CASSLAAGSSYNEQFF
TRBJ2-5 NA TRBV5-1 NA TGCGCCAGCAGCTTGGAGACGGCCGCGGGAGAGACCCAGTACTTC CASSLETAAGETQYF
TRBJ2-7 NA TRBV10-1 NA TGCGCCAGCAGCGAAGCTGGGGCCGTTCTGTACTTC CASSEAGAVLYF
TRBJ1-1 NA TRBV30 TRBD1 TGTGCCTGGAGCCCAGGACAGGGGAGAGAAGCTTTCTTT CAWSPGQGREAFF
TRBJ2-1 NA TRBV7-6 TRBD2 TGTGCCAGCAGCTTAGAGGGGCTAGCGGGGCCCAGGGATGAGCAGTTCTTC CASSLEGLAGPRDEQFF
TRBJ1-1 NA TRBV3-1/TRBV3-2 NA TGTGCCAGCAGCCAACCAATGAACACTGAAGCTTTCTTT CASSQPMNTEAFF
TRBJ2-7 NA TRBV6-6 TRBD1 TGTGCCAGCAGTTCGGGACAGGGGATCTACGAGCAGTACTTC CASSSGQGIYEQYF
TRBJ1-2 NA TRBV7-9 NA TGTGCCAGCAGCCCGGTGGGCAACTATGGCTACACCTTC CASSPVGNYGYTF
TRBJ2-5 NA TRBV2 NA TGTGCCAGCAGCACAATGGGGACTCCCCAAGAGACCCAGTACTTC CASSTMGTPQETQYF
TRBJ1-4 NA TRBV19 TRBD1 TGTGCCAGTAGTATAGGCGGGACAGGAGGCGAAAAACTGTTTTTT CASSIGGTGGEKLFF
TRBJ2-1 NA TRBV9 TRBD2 TGTGCCAGCAGCGCTCGCCCGGGACTAGCCGACAATGAGCAGTTCTTC CASSARPGLADNEQFF